The rows below give T cell receptor beta chains drawn from one sample of a study of OX40 agonist ivuxolimab in advanced cancers. Sequencing used immunoSEQ multiplex PCR; TCRdb keeps in-frame clones, though not all of them. The repertoire holds around 60,000 clones, with around 84% as singletons. Source: CD4+ or CD8+ T cells sorted from blood, taken in a trial of the OX40 agonist ivuxolimab. Source of these receptors: an adult with an advanced solid tumor such as melanoma, head and neck, liver or kidney cancer. CDR3s include the opening cysteine and the closing phenylalanine or tryptophan. The D gene is left open where the match is weak. A row's size may be missing; if present it is once, few, many or a size class.

V gene	D gene	clone size	J gene	CDR3 protein	CDR3 DNA
TRBV19	TRBD1	.	TRBJ1-1	CASSSYRGGTEAFF	TGTGCCAGTAGTTCATACAGGGGGGGCACTGAAGCTTTCTTT
TRBV6-5	.	.	TRBJ1-1	CASSYSVGVLNTEAFF	TGTGCCAGCAGTTACTCGGTAGGGGTCTTGAACACTGAAGCTTTCTTT
TRBV7-2	.	.	TRBJ1-1	CASSGRGSRPINTEAFF	TGTGCCAGCAGCGGCCGGGGCAGCCGGCCGATTAACACTGAAGCTTTCTTT
TRBV5-1	TRBD1	.	TRBJ2-3	CASSVTGGATDTQYF	TGCGCCAGCAGCGTAACAGGGGGAGCCACAGATACGCAGTATTTT
TRBV5-3	.	.	TRBJ1-2	CASSRGRELYGYTF	TGTGCCAGCAGCCGGGGACGAGAATTGTATGGCTACACCTTC
TRBV5-6	TRBD1	.	TRBJ1-5	CASSRVDRADQPQHF	TGTGCCAGCAGTCGCGTAGACAGGGCGGATCAGCCCCAGCATTTT
TRBV7-8	.	.	TRBJ2-3	CASSQSAGPSTQYF	TGTGCCAGCAGCCAATCAGCCGGACCGTCGACGCAGTATTTT
TRBV6-1	.	.	TRBJ1-2	CASSEATGTTYGYTF	TGTGCCAGCAGTGAAGCAACAGGGACTACCTATGGCTACACCTTC
TRBV7-6	.	.	TRBJ1-1	CASSIGAGVTEAFF	TGTGCCAGCAGCATAGGGGCGGGGGTCACTGAAGCTTTCTTT
TRBV28	.	.	TRBJ1-6	CASSRPDPGSSYNSPLHF	TGTGCCAGCTCACGTCCTGATCCGGGAAGCTCCTATAATTCACCCCTCCACTTT
TRBV18	.	.	TRBJ1-2	CASSPLGGLNYGYTF	TGTGCCAGCTCACCACTGGGGGGTTTAAACTATGGCTACACCTTC
TRBV5-1	.	.	TRBJ2-1	CASSWTWDEQFF	TGCGCCAGCAGCTGGACTTGGGATGAGCAGTTCTTC
TRBV4-2	TRBD2	.	TRBJ2-2	CASSQVSGRAKGGELFF	TGTGCCAGCAGCCAAGTTAGCGGGAGGGCCAAAGGCGGGGAGCTGTTTTTT
TRBV11-3	TRBD1	.	TRBJ1-4	CASSLGQGEEKLFF	TGTGCCAGCAGTTTAGGACAGGGCGAGGAAAAACTGTTTTTT
TRBV5-4	TRBD1	.	TRBJ2-7	CASATGQSYEQYF	TGTGCCTCGGCGACGGGACAGTCCTACGAGCAGTACTTC
TRBV7-9	.	.	TRBJ2-7	CASGRLPYEQYF	TGTGCCAGCGGGCGGCTTCCCTACGAGCAGTACTTC
TRBV6-5	.	.	TRBJ2-7	CASSYSFGADYEQYF	TGTGCCAGCAGTTACTCCTTCGGGGCCGACTACGAGCAGTACTTC
TRBV19	.	.	TRBJ1-2	CASSPRTTGGYTF	TGTGCCAGTAGTCCAAGGACGACCGGTGGCTACACCTTC
TRBV4-1	.	.	TRBJ1-6	CASSQEGAGRSPLHF	TGCGCCAGCAGCCAAGAAGGTGCAGGGAGATCACCCCTCCACTTT
TRBV7-3	.	.	TRBJ2-2	CASSYPYTGELFF	TGTGCCAGCAGCTACCCCTACACCGGGGAGCTGTTTTTT
TRBV7-4	.	.	TRBJ2-7	CASSPLPPGAGEQYF	TGTGCCAGCAGCCCTCTCCCCCCGGGGGCGGGGGAGCAGTACTTC
TRBV6-1	.	.	TRBJ1-5	CASSEKPGGTNQPQHF	TGTGCCAGCAGTGAAAAACCGGGAGGGACCAATCAGCCCCAGCATTTT
TRBV14	.	.	TRBJ2-6	CASSQERRGLSGANVLTF	TGTGCCAGCAGCCAAGAGCGCCGGGGTCTCTCTGGGGCCAACGTCCTGACTTTC
TRBV14	.	many	TRBJ2-7	CASSQTTGEARSYEQYF	TGTGCCAGCAGCCAAACTACAGGGGAGGCACGGTCCTACGAGCAGTACTTC
TRBV29-1	.	once	TRBJ1-2	CSVARDYGYTF	TGCAGCGTTGCCAGGGACTATGGCTACACCTTC
TRBV10-3	TRBD1	once	TRBJ1-2	CAISFNPGQGAYGYTF	TGTGCCATCAGCTTCAATCCGGGACAGGGAGCCTATGGCTACACCTTC
TRBV20-1	.	.	TRBJ2-3	CSARPDTQYF	TGCAGTGCTAGACCAGATACGCAGTATTTT
TRBV29-1	TRBD2	.	TRBJ2-1	CSVEQGGSYNEQFF	TGCAGCGTGGAGCAGGGCGGGAGCTACAATGAGCAGTTCTTC
TRBV2	TRBD2	.	TRBJ2-1	CASSSKGHTGTSDEQFF	TGTGCCAGCAGTAGCAAAGGCCACACCGGGACTAGCGATGAGCAGTTCTTC
TRBV6-5	.	once	TRBJ2-7	CASSYGPYEQYF	TGTGCCAGCAGTTACGGTCCGTACGAGCAGTACTTC
TRBV5-4	.	.	TRBJ2-3	CASSLTPTTSTDTQYF	TGTGCCAGCAGCTTGACCCCTACTACTTCCACAGATACGCAGTATTTT
TRBV5-6	.	.	TRBJ2-3	CASSQPGITDTQYF	TGTGCCAGCAGCCAGCCGGGGATCACAGATACGCAGTATTTT
TRBV6-5	.	.	TRBJ2-7	CASSRNLQGYEQYF	TGTGCCAGCAGCCGAAATCTGCAGGGATACGAGCAGTACTTC
TRBV15	.	once	TRBJ2-6	CATSREAWNSGANVLTF	TGTGCCACCAGCAGAGAAGCCTGGAACTCTGGGGCCAACGTCCTGACTTTC
TRBV29-1	.	.	TRBJ2-5	CSVQLQETQYF	TGCAGCGTCCAGTTACAAGAGACCCAGTACTTC
TRBV9	.	few	TRBJ1-4	CASSLSGGGRIGEKLFF	TGTGCCAGCAGCCTCTCGGGTGGGGGGCGCATAGGTGAAAAACTGTTTTTT
TRBV15	.	once	TRBJ2-1	CATSRNRTSNEQFF	TGTGCCACCAGCCGAAACCGAACCTCTAACGAGCAGTTCTTC
TRBV9	TRBD1	.	TRBJ1-2	CASSVDGTGSGYTF	TGTGCCAGCAGCGTAGACGGGACAGGGTCGGGCTACACCTTC
TRBV5-4	.	.	TRBJ2-2	CASSLFGPNTGELFF	TGTGCCAGCAGCTTGTTCGGGCCGAACACCGGGGAGCTGTTTTTT
TRBV5-1	.	.	TRBJ2-3	CASSLRVHGTQYF	TGCGCCAGCAGCTTACGAGTCCACGGTACGCAGTATTTT
TRBV25-1	.	.	TRBJ2-3	CASSGAGSTDTQYF	TGTGCCAGCAGTGGGGCCGGTAGCACAGATACGCAGTATTTT
TRBV5-4	TRBD1	.	TRBJ1-1	CASSPRTGENTEAFF	TGTGCCAGCAGCCCCCGGACAGGAGAGAACACTGAAGCTTTCTTT
TRBV7-9	.	.	TRBJ1-2	CASSLTGGGYTF	TGTGCCAGCAGCTTAACGGGTGGTGGCTACACCTTC
TRBV11-2	.	.	TRBJ1-6	CASGGSSYNSPLHF	TGTGCCAGCGGGGGGAGCTCCTATAATTCACCCCTCCACTTT
TRBV6-4	.	once	TRBJ1-6	CASRLWADPYYNSPLHF	TGTGCCAGCCGGCTGTGGGCCGACCCTTACTATAATTCACCCCTCCACTTT
TRBV7-9	.	.	TRBJ1-1	CASSLSGNTEAFF	TGTGCCAGCAGCCTATCTGGGAACACTGAAGCTTTCTTT